The 6 T cell receptor beta chains in this list originate from one sample, sequenced in a study of CD8+CD57+ T cells in acquired aplastic anemia. Genomic DNA served as template for TCR beta VDJ and CDR3 profiling. MiXCR was run by TCRdb on the reads, yielding one entry per CDR3 protein. The data contain 150,000 to 200,000 distinct CDR3 sequences, under 55% of them seen just once; the ten biggest clones take up more than 0.95%. In patients chosen for sequencing, flow cytometry had shown CD8+CD57+ cell expansion. The specimen was sorted CD4+, CD8+, or CD8+CD57+ T cells (not recorded which) from PBMCs. These receptor sequences come from a human donor with aplastic anemia.

The chain is built from TRBV27 and TRBJ1-1; perhaps TRBD1 as D (6 bases). Between the trimmed V and J ends, which lost 7 bases and 6 bases, there was a span of 18 bases. The germline V gene has CDR1 MNHEY and CDR2 SMNVEV (reference sequence). This CDR3 region has 14 residues. CDR3 nucleotides: TGTGCCAGCAAAGGTCTGCGACAGGTGGCTGAAGCTTTCTTT. Protein product: CASKGLRQVAEAFF.

At least ten counts were recorded for this clonotype. A much larger clone sits a single nucleotide away, making a read error possible. V is TRBV29-1 and J is TRBJ2-2; D may match TRBD1 or TRBD2 (5 bases each). CDR3 size: 15 residues. CDR1 is SQVTM, CDR2 ANQGSEA, per germline. The CDR3 protein is CGVGAGPLGTGELFF. The CDR3 bases are TGCGGCGTTGGGGCGGGCCCCCTGGGGACCGGGGAGCTGTTTTTT.

The chain joins TRBV4-1 to TRBJ2-3; tentatively, D is TRBD1 or TRBD2 (5 bases each). Germline values: CDR1 MGHRA, CDR2 YSYEKL. The V and J ends lost 1 base and 8 bases respectively, with 16 bases between them. CDR3 length equals 15 residues. The CDR3 DNA is TGCGCCAGCAGCCAAGTCCCCGGGGCCCGCGGTACGCAGTATTTT. This gives the protein CASSQVPGARGTQYF.

In this sample, this clonotype turned up many times. The chain links TRBV7-2 to TRBJ1-2; TRBD1 matches 7 bases. Germline loops: CDR1 SGHTA, CDR2 FQGNSA. This CDR3 has 14 amino acids. Trimming cost V 4 bases and J 7 bases; bases outside gene matches: 9. The CDR3 DNA sequence: TGTGCCAGCAGCTCCGACAGGGTTTCACTTGGCTACACCTTC. It specifies CASSSDRVSLGYTF.

The chain links TRBV15 to TRBJ1-6; TRBD1 agrees at 9 bases. V gave up 9 bases and J gave up 9 bases; unmatched junction bases: 6. CDR3 length: 13 amino acids. The V gene's germline CDR1 is LNHNV and CDR2 YYDKDF (reference sequence). CDR3: CATNGQGTSPLHF. DNA of the CDR3: TGTGCCACAAACGGACAGGGGACTTCACCCCTCCACTTT.

The chain joins TRBV25-1 to TRBJ2-3, with 8 bases aligning to TRBD2. Trimming took 8 bases from V and 2 from J; bases not matched to a gene: 6. The CDR3 runs 14 residues. Germline V lookup: CDR1 MGHDK, CDR2 SYGVNS. In DNA, the CDR3 is TGTGCCAGCGCGAGCGGGGGCTTCACAGATACGCAGTATTTT. Residues: CASASGGFTDTQYF.